The 20 T cell receptor beta chains below come from one sample, sequenced in a study of T-cell memory formation after mild COVID-19. TCRdb ran MiXCR on the 5' RACE reads and lists one entry per CDR3 protein. Of 260,000 or so distinct CDR3 sequences in the sample, 16% were seen once. Material: PBMCs or a T cell subset sorted from them (not recorded which). The receptors here all came from a man between 18 and 29 years old who had mild COVID-19 (a few samples of this study predate the infection). Cell type and time point are not known.

This clonotype was recorded many times. The chain has TRBV6-6 and TRBJ1-5; unclear D gene. The ends were cut back, 8 bases at V and 0 bases at J, with 11 bases in the middle. CDR3 length equals 14 residues. The germline V gene has CDR1 MNHNY and CDR2 SVGAGI (reference sequence). The CDR3 spells CASRGTYSNQPQHF. CDR3 in DNA: TGTGCCAGCCGAGGTACATATAGCAATCAGCCCCAGCATTTT.

The rearrangement joins TRBV12-3 or TRBV12-4 to TRBJ1-1, with D possibly being TRBD1 (6 bases). The CDR3 length is 13 residues. The V and J ends lost 5 bases and 4 bases respectively, with 11 bases between them. CDR3 amino acids: CASSRGGGTEAFF. The CDR3 DNA follows: TGTGCCAGCAGTAGAGGGGGGGGCACTGAAGCTTTCTTT.

In this sample, this clonotype turned up a few times. This chain links TRBV15 with TRBJ2-4; D gene uncertain. CDR1 and CDR2 (germline): LNHNV, YYDKDF (reference sequence). V lost 3 bases and J lost 13, with 16 bases in between. This CDR3 has 13 amino acids. The CDR3 nucleotides read TGTGCCACCAGCAGGGAGAATAGCTTCAGACAGTACTTC. Its protein product is CATSRENSFRQYF.

The chain employs TRBV12-3 or TRBV12-4 and TRBJ1-2; no reliable D call. There are 12 residues in the CDR3. V lost 3 bases to trimming and J lost 10 bases, with 12 bases between them. DNA of the CDR3: TGTGCCAGCAGTTTCAGAGTACCCCCCTACACCTTC. This encodes CASSFRVPPYTF.

The chain employs TRBV29-1 and TRBJ2-7, with D unresolved. Looked up from germline, CDR1 is SQVTM and CDR2 is ANQGSEA. V was pared by 1 base and J by 3 bases, with 4 bases between. The CDR3 is made up of 11 amino acids. The CDR3 coding sequence is TGCAGCGTTGAAGCGGGCTACGAGCAGTACTTC. Translation: CSVEAGYEQYF.

This clonotype has a handful of counts. CDR3 protein: CATSGRDNPPGELFF. The CDR3 coding sequence is TGTGCCACCAGCGGCCGGGACAACCCTCCGGGGGAGCTGTTTTTT. The rearrangement uses TRBV15 and TRBJ2-2; a possible D gene is TRBD1 (6 bases). There are 15 residues in the CDR3. Germline CDR1 and CDR2: LNHNV and YYDKDF (reference sequence). V was shortened by 5 bases and J by 8 bases, with 18 bases between the two germline ends.

This clonotype came up a few times. The chain combines TRBV7-2 with TRBJ1-5; 10 nucleotides match TRBD1. V shed 3 bases and J 5 bases; nucleotides not matched to a gene: 1. The germline gives CDR1 SGHTA, CDR2 FQGNSA. This CDR3 has 14 residues. The CDR3 DNA reads as TGTGCCAGCAGCTTGGGACAGGGGTATCAGCCCCAGCATTTT. Its protein is CASSLGQGYQPQHF.

The chain employs TRBV12-5 and TRBJ2-3; weak D call: TRBD1 (8 bases). The CDR3 is 19 residues long. Germline lookup yields CDR1 LGHNT and CDR2 FRNRAP. The V end was cut by 3 bases, the J end by 2 bases, with 24 bases between. The CDR3 nucleotides read TGTGCTAGTGGTTTTGCCGTGACAGGGGAGGGGCCTTCCACAGATACGCAGTATTTT. Its translation: CASGFAVTGEGPSTDTQYF.

The chain links TRBV5-1 to TRBJ1-1, with 8 bases that match TRBD1. V lost 4 bases to trimming and J lost 2 bases; unmatched junction nucleotides: 7. Germline assignment: CDR1 SGHRS and CDR2 YFSETQ. The CDR3 totals 15 residues. This CDR3 reads CASSPLAGGNTEAFF. The CDR3 DNA follows: TGCGCCAGCAGCCCGCTCGCAGGGGGCAACACTGAAGCTTTCTTT.

A few counts support this clonotype. The gene calls are TRBV28 and TRBJ2-1; possibly TRBD1 or TRBD2 for D (5 bases each). Trimming removed 5 bases at V and 7 bases at J, with 12 bases between. The CDR3 is made up of 13 amino acids. Germline V CDR1 and CDR2: MDHEN, SYDVKM. CDR3 loop: CASSGGDGNEQFF. The CDR3 DNA follows: TGTGCCAGCAGTGGGGGTGACGGTAATGAGCAGTTCTTC.

The sample holds a few counts of this clonotype. The chain combines TRBV6-5 with TRBJ2-3, with D perhaps assigned TRBD1 or TRBD2 (6 bases each). Trimming removed 4 bases from V and 6 bases from J, with 20 bases in between. This CDR3 has 16 residues. From germline, CDR1 is MNHEY and CDR2 SVGAGI. CDR3 DNA sequence: TGTGCCAGCAGTTCCGGGGGCCCCATCTTGTTCGATACGCAGTATTTT. It is translated as CASSSGGPILFDTQYF.

The CDR3 nucleotides are TGTGCCAGCAGTGTCCGCAGGGACGGCGGCTACACCTTC. It yields the protein CASSVRRDGGYTF. V usage is TRBV2 and J usage is TRBJ1-2; maybe TRBD1 (5 bases). CDR1 SNHLY and CDR2 FYNNEI come from the germline V gene. This CDR3 has 13 residues. V shed 4 bases and J shed 8 bases, with 14 bases lying between them.

The chain employs TRBV6-5 and TRBJ1-1; 9 bases are a match to TRBD1. Germline lookup yields CDR1 MNHEY and CDR2 SVGAGI. This CDR3 region has 13 residues. J was trimmed by 7 bases and V by 5 bases; bases with no gene match: 5. The CDR3 DNA follows: TGTGCCAGCAGTACAGGGGGCCCGGATGAAGCTTTCTTT. Encoded protein: CASSTGGPDEAFF.

The chain recombines TRBV4-1 with TRBJ2-1; TRBD1 or TRBD2 may be the D gene (5 bases each). The CDR3 sequence is 15 residues long. Germline-derived CDR1 and CDR2 are MGHRA and YSYEKL. Trimming cost V 2 bases and J 5 bases, with 13 bases left between them. The CDR3 region is CASSQLPLGDNEQFF. In nucleotides, the CDR3 is TGCGCCAGCAGCCAACTCCCCTTGGGGGACAATGAGCAGTTCTTC.

The V and J genes are TRBV29-1 and TRBJ1-3; no clear D gene. The CDR3 length is 11 residues. The V end lost 8 bases, the J end lost 4 bases, and 9 bases lay between the germline ends. Germline V lookup: CDR1 SQVTM, CDR2 ANQGSEA. The CDR3 DNA reads as TGCAGCCCCCGGGGAGGAAACACCATATATTTT. Translating gives CSPRGGNTIYF. Based on the CDR3 plus reference TRBV29-1 and TRBJ1-3, the full variable domain is SAVISQKPSRDICQRGTSLTIQCQVDSQVTMMFWYRQQPGQSLTLIATANQGSEATYESGFVIDKFPISRPNLTFSTLTVSNMSPEDSSIYLCSPRGGNTIYFGEGSWLTVV.

The sample holds a few counts of this clonotype. This sequence joins TRBV6-6 and TRBJ2-4; D gene uncertain. CDR1 and CDR2 (germline): MNHNY, SVGAGI (reference sequence). Trimming cost V 3 bases and J 1 base, with 19 bases left between them. This CDR3 contains 18 residues. The CDR3 region is CASSYRRSPDGAKNIQYF. The CDR3 DNA sequence: TGTGCCAGCAGTTATCGGCGCAGCCCAGACGGGGCCAAAAACATTCAGTACTTC.

This clonotype was seen a few times. The chain uses TRBV6-2 or TRBV6-3 and TRBJ2-2; D is uncertain. From germline, CDR1 is MNHEY and CDR2 SVGEGT. The CDR3 has 16 amino acids. The V and J ends lost 1 base and 6 bases respectively, with 15 bases between them. Here the CDR3 DNA reads TGTGCCAGCAGTTACTATCGCCCAACGATGCCCGGGGAGCTGTTTTTT. It yields the protein CASSYYRPTMPGELFF.

This clonotype was detected a few times. A much larger clone sits a single nucleotide away, making a read error possible. The chain uses TRBV6-6 and TRBJ2-6; no reliable D call. V lost 8 bases, J lost 0 bases, and 2 bases lay in between. The CDR3 contains 12 residues. Germline loops: CDR1 MNHNY, CDR2 SVGAGI (reference sequence). The DNA of the CDR3 is TGTGCCAGCTGCTCTGGGGCCAACGTCCTGACTTTC. This gives the protein CASCSGANVLTF.

This clonotype was picked up a small number of times. The chain links TRBV12-3 or TRBV12-4 to TRBJ2-2, with 8 bases matching TRBD1. V lost 3 bases, J lost 5 bases, and 5 bases stayed unmatched. This CDR3 has 15 residues. The CDR3 reads CASSLGRQGTGELFF. DNA for the CDR3: TGTGCCAGCAGTTTGGGTCGACAGGGGACCGGGGAGCTGTTTTTT.

This clonotype was counted only a few times. The chain joins TRBV10-3 to TRBJ1-5, with 9 bases identical to TRBD1. This CDR3 has 15 residues. CDR1 is ENHRY and CDR2 is SYGVKD in the germline V gene. Trimming cost V 8 bases and J 4 bases; bases outside gene matches: 9. The chain's CDR3 is CAIGGKTGGNQPQHF. The CDR3 bases are TGTGCCATCGGGGGCAAGACAGGGGGAAATCAGCCCCAGCATTTT.